The 10 T cell receptor beta chains below all came from one sample that was sequenced in a study of blood T cell repertoires in COVID-19. Here immunoSEQ multiplex PCR was the method, and the copy in TCRdb shows in-frame clones only, minus some. The sample comprises around 72,000 clones, around 80% of which are singletons, and over 15% rests with the top ten. Sequenced: peripheral blood. Source of these receptors: a human donor in a cohort sampled during active COVID-19.

Note on this clone: Its ends do not fully match the called genes, so a read error is possible. V and J are TRBV2 and TRBJ1-3; possible D gene TRBD1, 6 bases. This CDR3 comprises 16 residues. Looked up from germline, CDR1 is SNHLY and CDR2 is FYNNEI. CDR3: CASSEGGRLSGNTIHF. The CDR3, as DNA: TGTGCCAGCAGTGAGGGGGGGCGCTTGAGTGGAAACACCATACATTTT.

This clone was recorded a few times. This rearrangement joins TRBV5-6 to TRBJ2-6; a weak D match, TRBD1 (6 bases). Deletions cut 2 bases from V and 3 bases from J, with 12 bases between. The CDR3 consists of 16 residues. CDR1 SGHDT and CDR2 YYEEEE come from the germline V gene. The CDR3: CASSFLGGYGANVLTF. The CDR3 DNA reads TGTGCCAGCAGCTTTCTAGGGGGATATGGGGCCAACGTCCTGACTTTC.

The chain employs TRBV18 and TRBJ2-7; no reliable D call. The CDR3 consists of 12 residues. The V end lost 4 bases, the J end lost 6 bases, and 10 bases lay between the germline ends. Germline V lookup: CDR1 KGHSH, CDR2 LQKENI. The CDR3: CASSLTPLEQYF. The CDR3 DNA reads TGTGCCAGCTCACTGACACCACTCGAGCAGTACTTC. Full variable domain (outside the CDR3, taken from reference TRBV18 and TRBJ2-7): NAGVMQNPRHLVRRRGQEARLRCSPMKGHSHVYWYRQLPEEGLKFMVYLQKENIIDESGMPKERFSAEFPKEGPSILRIQQVVRGDSAAYFCASSLTPLEQYFGPGTRLTVT.

This clone was observed a handful of times. The CDR3 loop is CATSRERRLYEQYF. The DNA for the CDR3 is TGTGCCACCAGCAGAGAACGGCGGCTATACGAGCAGTACTTC. This chain joins TRBV15 and TRBJ2-7, with no clear D. V shed 0 bases and J shed 4 bases, with 10 bases lying between them. The CDR3 contains 14 residues. Per the germline V gene, CDR1 is LNHNV and CDR2 is YYDKDF (reference sequence). The variable domain in full, with the rest retrieved from reference TRBV15 and TRBJ2-7, is DAMVIQNPRYQVTQFGKPVTLSCSQTLNHNVMYWYQQKSSQAPKLLFHYYDKDFNNEADTPDNFQSRRPNTSFCFLDIRSPGLGDTAMYLCATSRERRLYEQYFGPGTRLTVT.

This clone showed up just a few times. The rearrangement links TRBV9 to TRBJ1-2, with D tentatively TRBD1 (5 bases). Germline-derived CDR1 and CDR2 are SGDLS and YYNGEE. This CDR3 is 18 amino acids long. V lost 0 bases, J lost 0 bases, and 18 bases lay in between. The CDR3: CASSVGSQAHQTNYGYTF. CDR3 coding DNA: TGTGCCAGCAGCGTAGGGTCACAGGCCCACCAGACTAACTATGGCTACACCTTC.

The V call is TRBV19, the J call TRBJ1-6; 7 bases match TRBD1. Germline values: CDR1 LNHDA, CDR2 SQIVND (reference sequence). The CDR3 covers 13 residues. V was clipped by 8 bases and J by 7 bases; unmatched bases: 5. CDR3 amino acids: CASGDRVNSPLHF. The DNA for the CDR3 is TGTGCCAGTGGTGACAGGGTCAATTCACCCCTCCACTTT. The full variable domain, in which reference TRBV19 and TRBJ1-6 provide the parts outside the CDR3, is DGGITQSPKYLFRKEGQNVTLSCEQNLNHDAMYWYRQDPGQGLRLIYYSQIVNDFQKGDIAEGYSVSREKKESFPLTVTSAQKNPTAFYLCASGDRVNSPLHFGNGTRLTVT.

V and J are TRBV2 and TRBJ2-1; possible D gene TRBD1, 7 bases. Germline V gene lookup returns CDR1 SNHLY and CDR2 FYNNEI. CDR3 length equals 13 residues. The V gene lost 8 bases and the J gene lost 9 bases, with 17 bases spanning the gap. CDR3 sequence reads: CASAGQPSTEQFF. The CDR3 DNA follows: TGTGCCAGCGCGGGACAGCCGAGTACTGAGCAGTTCTTC.

This clone was recorded only once. V gene TRBV10-3 combines with J gene TRBJ2-7; 7 bases match TRBD2. Germline lookup yields CDR1 ENHRY and CDR2 SYGVKD. CDR3 length: 14 residues. Unmatched junction bases numbered 3, after V lost 4 bases and J lost 0 bases. The CDR3 DNA follows: TGTGCCATCAGTGCTAGCGGTAGCTCCTACGAGCAGTACTTC. Translation: CAISASGSSYEQYF.

The rearrangement joins TRBV9 to TRBJ2-7; the D gene is possibly TRBD1 (6 bases). Trimming stripped 3 bases from V and 5 bases from J, with 12 bases between. Per germline, CDR1 SGDLS and CDR2 YYNGEE. The CDR3 extends over 13 amino acids. CDR3 amino acids: CASSDRDTNEQYF. CDR3 sequence (DNA): TGTGCCAGCAGCGACCGGGACACCAACGAGCAGTACTTC.

J is TRBJ2-7 and V is TRBV3-1 (or the pseudogene TRBV3-2); D gene unclear. The CDR3 contains 12 residues. The germline CDR1 and CDR2 sequences are LGHDT and YNNKEL (reference sequence). V gave up 3 bases and J gave up 6 bases, with 9 bases separating them. The chain's CDR3 is CASSHRGSEQYF. The CDR3 nucleotides are TGTGCCAGCAGCCACAGAGGAAGCGAGCAGTACTTC.